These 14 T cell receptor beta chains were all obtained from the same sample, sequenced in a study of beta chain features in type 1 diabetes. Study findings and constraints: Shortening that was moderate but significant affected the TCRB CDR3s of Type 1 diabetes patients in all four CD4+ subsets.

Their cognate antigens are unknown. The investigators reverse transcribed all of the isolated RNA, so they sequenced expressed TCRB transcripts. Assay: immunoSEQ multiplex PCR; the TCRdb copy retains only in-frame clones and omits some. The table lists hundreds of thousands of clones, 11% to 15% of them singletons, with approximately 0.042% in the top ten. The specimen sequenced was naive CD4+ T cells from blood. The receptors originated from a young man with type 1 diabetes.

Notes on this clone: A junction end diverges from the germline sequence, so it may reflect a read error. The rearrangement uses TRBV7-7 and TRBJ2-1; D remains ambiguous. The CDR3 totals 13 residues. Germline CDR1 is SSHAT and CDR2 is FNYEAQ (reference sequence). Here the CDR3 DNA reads TGTGCTAGCAGCTTAAGTGACTACAATGAGCAGTTCTTC. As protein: CASSLSDYNEQFF.

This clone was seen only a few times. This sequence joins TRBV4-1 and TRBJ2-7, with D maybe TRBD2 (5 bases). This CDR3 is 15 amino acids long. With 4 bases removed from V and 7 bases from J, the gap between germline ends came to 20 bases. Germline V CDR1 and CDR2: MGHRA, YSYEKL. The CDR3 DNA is TGCGCCAGCAGCCCCGGAGAGGGCCTAGGGTGGGAGCAGTACTTC. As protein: CASSPGEGLGWEQYF.

The CDR3 DNA is TGTGCCAGTAGTATAATAAGCGGGGGACCCCCAGAGACCCAGTACTTC. It specifies CASSIISGGPPETQYF. This chain links TRBV19 with TRBJ2-5; 8 positions agree with TRBD2. This CDR3 is 16 amino acids long. Per germline, CDR1 LNHDA and CDR2 SQIVND (reference sequence). V trimming: 2 bases; J trimming: 4 bases; junction bases outside the gene matches: 9.

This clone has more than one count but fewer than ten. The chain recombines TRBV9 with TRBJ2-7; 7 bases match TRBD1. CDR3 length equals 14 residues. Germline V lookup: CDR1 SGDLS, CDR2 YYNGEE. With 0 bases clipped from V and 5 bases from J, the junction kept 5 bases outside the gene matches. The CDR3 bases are TGTGCCAGCAGCGTAGATCCAGGGGGTAACGAGCAGTACTTC. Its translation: CASSVDPGGNEQYF.

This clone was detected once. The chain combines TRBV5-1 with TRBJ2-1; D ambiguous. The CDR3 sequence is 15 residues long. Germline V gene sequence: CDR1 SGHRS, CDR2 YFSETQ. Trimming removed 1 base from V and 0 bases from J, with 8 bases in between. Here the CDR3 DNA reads TGCGCCAGCAGCTTGTTATCGAGCTCCTACAATGAGCAGTTCTTC. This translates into CASSLLSSSYNEQFF. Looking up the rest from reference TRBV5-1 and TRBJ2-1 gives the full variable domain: KAGVTQTPRYLIKTRGQQVTLSCSPISGHRSVSWYQQTPGQGLQFLFEYFSETQRNKGNFPGRFSGRQFSNSRSEMNVSTLELGDSALYLCASSLLSSSYNEQFFGPGTRLTVL.

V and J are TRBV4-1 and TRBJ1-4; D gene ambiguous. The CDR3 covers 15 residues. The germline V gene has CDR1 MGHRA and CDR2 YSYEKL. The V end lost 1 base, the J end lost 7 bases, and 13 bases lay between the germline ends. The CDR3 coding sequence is TGCGCCAGCAGCCAAGCATCCAGTCTGGCTGAAAAACTGTTTTTT. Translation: CASSQASSLAEKLFF.

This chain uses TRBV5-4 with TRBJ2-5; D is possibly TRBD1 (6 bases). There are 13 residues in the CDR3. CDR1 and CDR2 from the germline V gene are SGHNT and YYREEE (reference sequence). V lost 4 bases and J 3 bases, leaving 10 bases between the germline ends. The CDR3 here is CASSIGQKETQYF. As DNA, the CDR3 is TGTGCCAGCAGCATAGGACAGAAAGAGACCCAGTACTTC.

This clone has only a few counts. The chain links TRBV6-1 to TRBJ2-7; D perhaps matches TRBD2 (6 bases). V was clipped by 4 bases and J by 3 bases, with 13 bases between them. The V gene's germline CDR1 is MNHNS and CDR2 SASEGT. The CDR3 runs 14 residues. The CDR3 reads CASSVGLPNYEQYF. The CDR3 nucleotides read TGTGCCAGCAGTGTGGGACTCCCCAACTACGAGCAGTACTTC.

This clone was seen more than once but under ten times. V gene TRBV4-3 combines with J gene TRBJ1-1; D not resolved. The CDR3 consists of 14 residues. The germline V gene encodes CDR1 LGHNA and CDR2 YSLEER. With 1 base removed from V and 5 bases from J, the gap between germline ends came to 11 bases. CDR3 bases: TGCGCCAGCAGCCAAGGGGTGCCGGGAACTGAAGCTTTCTTT. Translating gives CASSQGVPGTEAFF.

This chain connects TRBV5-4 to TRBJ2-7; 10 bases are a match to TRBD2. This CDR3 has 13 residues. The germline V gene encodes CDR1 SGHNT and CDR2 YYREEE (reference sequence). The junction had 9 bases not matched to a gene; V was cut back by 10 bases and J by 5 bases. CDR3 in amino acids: CAASQGTSDEQYF. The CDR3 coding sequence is TGTGCCGCGTCCCAAGGGACTAGCGACGAGCAGTACTTC. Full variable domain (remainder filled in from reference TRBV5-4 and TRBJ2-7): ETGVTQSPTHLIKTRGQQVTLRCSSQSGHNTVSWYQQALGQGPQFIFQYYREEENGRGNFPPRFSGLQFPNYSSELNVNALELDDSALYLCAASQGTSDEQYFGPGTRLTVT.

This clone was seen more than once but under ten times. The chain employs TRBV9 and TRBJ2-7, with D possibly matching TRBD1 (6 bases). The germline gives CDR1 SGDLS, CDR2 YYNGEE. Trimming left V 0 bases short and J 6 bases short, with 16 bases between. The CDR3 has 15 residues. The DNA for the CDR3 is TGTGCCAGCAGCGTAGGAGTTCAGGGGTTAGGCGAGCAGTACTTC. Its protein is CASSVGVQGLGEQYF.

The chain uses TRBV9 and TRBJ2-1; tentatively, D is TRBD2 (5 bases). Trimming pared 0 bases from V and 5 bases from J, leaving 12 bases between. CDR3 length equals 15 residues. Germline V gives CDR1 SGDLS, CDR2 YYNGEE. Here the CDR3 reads CASSVEEVRDNEQFF. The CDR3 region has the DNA TGTGCCAGCAGCGTAGAGGAGGTGCGAGACAATGAGCAGTTCTTC. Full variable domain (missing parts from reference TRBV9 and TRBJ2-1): DSGVTQTPKHLITATGQRVTLRCSPRSGDLSVYWYQQSLDQGLQFLIQYYNGEERAKGNILERFSAQQFPDLHSELNLSSLELGDSALYFCASSVEEVRDNEQFFGPGTRLTVL.

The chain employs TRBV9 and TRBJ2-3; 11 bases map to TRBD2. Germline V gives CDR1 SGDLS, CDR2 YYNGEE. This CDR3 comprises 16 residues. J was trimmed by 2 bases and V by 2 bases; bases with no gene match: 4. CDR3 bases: TGTGCCAGCAGCGTCTCTAGCGGGAGGCACACAGATACGCAGTATTTT. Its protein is CASSVSSGRHTDTQYF.

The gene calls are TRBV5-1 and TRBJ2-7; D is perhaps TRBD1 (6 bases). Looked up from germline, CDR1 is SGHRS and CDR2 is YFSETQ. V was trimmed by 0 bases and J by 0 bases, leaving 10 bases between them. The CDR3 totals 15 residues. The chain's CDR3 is CASSLGGTYSYEQYF. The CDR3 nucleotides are TGCGCCAGCAGCTTGGGAGGGACATACTCCTACGAGCAGTACTTC.